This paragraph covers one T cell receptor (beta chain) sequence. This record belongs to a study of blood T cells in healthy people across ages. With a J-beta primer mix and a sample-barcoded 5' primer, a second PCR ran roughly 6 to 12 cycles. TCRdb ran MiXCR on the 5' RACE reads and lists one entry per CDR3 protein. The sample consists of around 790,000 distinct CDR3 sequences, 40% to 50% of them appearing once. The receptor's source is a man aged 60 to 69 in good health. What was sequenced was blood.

The CDR3 sequence: CASSLPGADEQFF. CDR3 DNA sequence: TGTGCCAGCAGCCTCCCAGGGGCCGATGAGCAGTTCTTC. The chain is built from TRBV3-1 and TRBJ2-1, with D tentatively TRBD1 (6 bases). CDR3 size: 13 residues. Germline lookup yields CDR1 LGHDT and CDR2 YNNKEL (reference sequence). V shed 4 bases and J shed 8 bases, with 12 bases lying between them.